This T cell receptor (beta chain) appears in the sequencing data of a study of cytomegalovirus exposure and HLA in healthy donors. Study-wide findings and caveats: Three CMV-associated chains were confirmed in vitro to be specific for CMV antigens.

This clone occurred once. Its antigen is as yet unknown. The assay was immunoSEQ multiplex PCR, and TCRdb's table has in-frame clones only and misses some. The table lists 60,000 to 75,000 clones, approximately 95% of them singletons. This CDR3 is built from 13 residues. The germline V and J ends were trimmed by 7 bases and 5 bases, with 14 bases remaining between them. Germline V gene sequence: CDR1 SNHLY, CDR2 FYNNEI. Sequencing input: PBMCs. The source of this sequence is a woman between 18 and 29 years old in good health and CMV-seropositive. The chain couples TRBV2 to TRBJ1-2; D not certain. The CDR3 is CASKQLSKYGYTF. The CDR3 nucleotides are TGTGCCAGCAAGCAGCTTAGCAAGTATGGCTACACCTTC.